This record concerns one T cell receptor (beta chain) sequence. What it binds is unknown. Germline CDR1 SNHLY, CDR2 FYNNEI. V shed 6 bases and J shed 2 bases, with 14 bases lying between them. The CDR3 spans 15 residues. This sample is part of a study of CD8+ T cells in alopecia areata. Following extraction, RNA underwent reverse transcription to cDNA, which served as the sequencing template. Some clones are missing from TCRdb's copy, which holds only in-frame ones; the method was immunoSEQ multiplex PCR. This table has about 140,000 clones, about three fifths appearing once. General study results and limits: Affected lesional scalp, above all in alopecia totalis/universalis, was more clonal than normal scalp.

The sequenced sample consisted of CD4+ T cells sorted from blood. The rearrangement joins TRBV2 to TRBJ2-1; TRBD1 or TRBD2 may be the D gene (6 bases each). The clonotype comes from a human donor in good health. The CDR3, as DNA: TGTGCCAGCAGAGAGGGGGACTTGGCCTACAATGAGCAGTTCTTC. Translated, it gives CASREGDLAYNEQFF.